The entry that follows covers one T cell receptor (beta chain) sequence. The antigen is unknown. A roughly 120-subject validation cohort, separate from the approximately 720-subject first cohort, supplied the donors. This entry belongs to a study of cytomegalovirus exposure and HLA in healthy donors. Study results and limitations: There were a few CMV-associated chains whose specificity for CMV antigens was confirmed in vitro. The study designated over 150 TCR beta chains cytomegalovirus-associated. Most TCR sequences proved rare, with some public TCRs found in many donors.

J was trimmed by 0 bases and V by 10 bases; bases with no gene match: 3. Germline V gene lookup returns CDR1 SNHLY and CDR2 FYNNEI. The CDR3 runs to 13 residues. TCRdb keeps only in-frame clones here, not all; method: immunoSEQ multiplex PCR. The sample carries about 310,000 clones, roughly 88% recorded once. Sequencing input: PBMCs. The V gene is TRBV2, the J gene TRBJ1-5; 7 positions agree with TRBD1. The receptor comes from a man aged 25-45 years in good health and CMV-seronegative. Here the CDR3 DNA reads TGTGCCACCCGACAGGGTAGCAATCAGCCCCAGCATTTT. The encoded protein is CATRQGSNQPQHF.